What follows are 22 T cell receptor beta chains derived from one specimen sequenced in a study of metastatic and nonmetastatic thyroid tumors. Treatment of any kind had been given to no patient before thyroid surgery. TCRdb reanalyzed the PCR reads with MiXCR. In the table there are tens of thousands of clones, 12% of which are singletons. Source material: blood. The origin of the receptors is a male donor with papillary thyroid cancer or a benign thyroid nodule (not recorded which). Some clones in this sample may be carry-over from other donors' samples.

This clone rates as medium-sized. This rearrangement joins TRBV2 to TRBJ2-2; unclear D gene. V lost 3 bases, J lost 0 bases, and 8 bases lay in between. The CDR3 is 15 residues long. Germline values: CDR1 SNHLY, CDR2 FYNNEI. CDR3 sequence (DNA): TGTGCCAGCAGTGATGCAGCCACGAACACCGGGGAGCTGTTTTTT. Translating gives CASSDAATNTGELFF. Based on the CDR3 plus reference TRBV2 and TRBJ2-2, the full variable domain is EPEVTQTPSHQVTQMGQEVILRCVPISNHLYFYWYRQILGQKVEFLVSFYNNEISEKSEIFDDQFSVERPDGSNFTLKIRSTKLEDSAMYFCASSDAATNTGELFFGEGSRLTVL.

This clone was found many times. This chain uses TRBV4-2 with TRBJ2-7; D possibly corresponds to TRBD1 (5 bases). Germline V gene lookup returns CDR1 LGHNA and CDR2 YNFKEQ. The V end lost 0 bases, the J end lost 0 bases, and 12 bases lay between the germline ends. The CDR3 length is 16 residues. The DNA for the CDR3 is TGTGCCAGCAGCCAAGATTCGACAGTAAGCTCCTACGAGCAGTACTTC. It yields the protein CASSQDSTVSSYEQYF.

The rearrangement links TRBV6-6 to TRBJ2-7, with 9 bases lining up with TRBD1. The germline CDR1 and CDR2 sequences are MNHNY and SVGAGI (reference sequence). The CDR3 is made up of 15 amino acids. The V gene end was trimmed by 1 base and the J gene end by 5 bases; junction bases not matched to a gene: 6. CDR3 residues: CASSYLTGGRDEQYF. CDR3 DNA: TGTGCCAGCAGTTACTTGACAGGGGGGAGGGACGAGCAGTACTTC.

The gene calls are TRBV6-1 and TRBJ2-3; D gene uncertain. This CDR3 region has 15 residues. Germline V CDR1 and CDR2: MNHNS, SASEGT. Trimming left V 8 bases short and J 0 bases short, with 15 bases between. CDR3 residues: CASPPELISTDTQYF. CDR3 in DNA: TGTGCCAGCCCGCCGGAACTCATAAGCACAGATACGCAGTATTTT.

This clone was seen at least ten times. The chain joins TRBV19 to TRBJ2-3; D may be TRBD2 (7 bases). With 3 bases removed from V and 7 bases from J, the gap between germline ends came to 23 bases. Germline CDR1 LNHDA, CDR2 SQIVND (reference sequence). CDR3 length: 17 amino acids. DNA for the CDR3: TGTGCCAGTAGTATCGGGGGGCAGGGCTTTCTTCGGAATACGCAGTATTTT. Its protein is CASSIGGQGFLRNTQYF.

This clone appeared a few times. The same CDR3 is also encoded by other DNA sequences in this sample. V gene TRBV12-5 combines with J gene TRBJ2-2; tentative D call: TRBD1 (5 bases). The CDR3 extends over 16 amino acids. Germline V CDR1 and CDR2: LGHNT, FRNRAP. V gave up 2 bases and J gave up 4 bases, with 14 bases separating them. CDR3 in amino acids: CASGLPPTGFTGELFF. As DNA, the CDR3 is TGTGCTAGTGGTTTGCCTCCTACAGGTTTCACCGGGGAGCTGTTTTTT.

This clone has just a few counts. Here the CDR3 reads CASSRGQGGTPHF. In DNA, the CDR3 is TGTGCCAGCAGTAGGGGACAGGGGGGAACCCCGCATTTT. This chain connects TRBV2 to TRBJ1-5, with TRBD1 matching over 11 bases. Germline V gene data show CDR1 as SNHLY and CDR2 as FYNNEI. This CDR3 is 13 amino acids long. The junction had 9 bases not matched to a gene; V was cut back by 5 bases and J by 15 bases.

Many counts were recorded for this clone. The gene calls are TRBV30 and TRBJ1-1; no clear D gene. Germline values: CDR1 GTSNPN, CDR2 SVGIG (reference sequence). Trimming stripped 4 bases from V and 1 base from J, with 13 bases between. The CDR3 consists of 14 residues. CDR3 in DNA: TGTGCCTGGACTGGCTGGGCTTGGAACACTGAAGCTTTCTTT. This translates into CAWTGWAWNTEAFF.

This clone was recorded many times. V usage is TRBV6-1 and J usage is TRBJ1-1; 8 bases are shared with TRBD1. Losses at the gene ends were 7 bases for V and 1 base for J; bases not matched to a gene: 11. This CDR3 region has 16 residues. Germline CDR1 is MNHNS and CDR2 is SASEGT. The chain's CDR3 is CASKRSRDRKNTEAFF. As DNA, the CDR3 is TGTGCCAGCAAGAGATCCCGGGACAGGAAGAACACTGAAGCTTTCTTT.

This clone was seen many times. The rearrangement joins TRBV5-5 to TRBJ1-4, with D possibly being TRBD1 (6 bases). The CDR3 has 15 residues. Trimming left V 2 bases short and J 6 bases short, with 14 bases between. Germline assignment: CDR1 SGHKS and CDR2 YYEKEE (reference sequence). CDR3 nucleotides: TGTGCCAGCAGCTTCAATGACAGGTTCCATGAAAAACTGTTTTTT. This gives the protein CASSFNDRFHEKLFF.

This clone was detected only a few times. In nucleotides, the CDR3 is TGTGCCAGCAGGATAGAAGGGGGCAAAGAAAATGAGCAGTTCTTC. Protein product: CASRIEGGKENEQFF. This chain connects TRBV6-1 to TRBJ2-1, with 7 positions matching TRBD1. CDR1 MNHNS and CDR2 SASEGT come from the germline V gene. V shed 6 bases and J 7 bases; nucleotides not matched to a gene: 12. This CDR3 comprises 15 residues.

The chain is built from TRBV20-1 and TRBJ2-7; 7 bases match TRBD1. The CDR3 is 12 amino acids. V dropped 0 bases and J dropped 8; count of bases not matched to a gene: 4. Germline assignment: CDR1 DFQATT and CDR2 SNEGSKA (reference sequence). This CDR3 is CSARDGQAKQYF. Written as DNA, the CDR3 is TGCAGTGCTAGAGATGGACAGGCCAAGCAGTACTTC.

Ten or more counts support this clone. The chain combines TRBV12-3 or TRBV12-4 with TRBJ1-5; D is unclear. V dropped 3 bases and J dropped 7 bases, with 16 bases sitting between them. The CDR3 sequence is 15 residues long. CDR3 loop: CASSFGPGSGQPQHF. The CDR3, as DNA: TGTGCCAGCAGTTTCGGGCCTGGGTCTGGCCAGCCCCAGCATTTT.

This clone was seen many times. The chain employs TRBV12-3 or TRBV12-4 and TRBJ2-1; D possibly corresponds to TRBD1 (5 bases). This CDR3 comprises 12 residues. The V gene lost 9 bases and the J gene lost 9 bases, with 15 bases spanning the gap. The CDR3: CASQPGFSEQFF. The CDR3 DNA sequence: TGTGCCAGTCAGCCAGGGTTCAGTGAGCAGTTCTTC.

This clone was recorded many times. CDR3 region: CASSWDRASYTF. CDR3 DNA sequence: TGTGCCAGCAGCTGGGACAGGGCTAGCTACACCTTC. The chain carries TRBV7-2 and TRBJ1-2; 9 nucleotides line up with TRBD1. CDR1 and CDR2 from the germline V gene are SGHTA and FQGNSA. The CDR3 length is 12 residues. V gave up 4 bases and J gave up 9 bases; unmatched junction bases: 3.

In this sample, this clone is medium-sized. The chain links TRBV19 to TRBJ2-7; D ambiguous. The CDR3 is 15 amino acids. Germline CDR1 is LNHDA and CDR2 is SQIVND (reference sequence). The germline V and J ends were trimmed by 3 bases and 1 base, with 13 bases remaining between them. Here the CDR3 reads CASSMTDRYSYEQYF. CDR3 coding DNA: TGTGCCAGTAGTATGACGGATCGCTATTCCTACGAGCAGTACTTC. The full variable domain, rest sourced from reference TRBV19 and TRBJ2-7, is DGGITQSPKYLFRKEGQNVTLSCEQNLNHDAMYWYRQDPGQGLRLIYYSQIVNDFQKGDIAEGYSVSREKKESFPLTVTSAQKNPTAFYLCASSMTDRYSYEQYFGPGTRLTVT.

The chain joins TRBV30 to TRBJ2-3, with 7 bases that match TRBD2. This CDR3 is 14 amino acids long. The germline V gene has CDR1 GTSNPN and CDR2 SVGIG (reference sequence). The V and J ends lost 5 bases and 4 bases, in that order; junction bases with no gene match: 9. As DNA, the CDR3 is TGTGCCTGGGGGGGGGAGGGCCGATCAGATACGCAGTATTTT. As protein: CAWGGEGRSDTQYF.

This clone was seen many times. The rearrangement uses TRBV7-9 and TRBJ2-4; D perhaps matches TRBD1 (5 bases). CDR3 length: 17 amino acids. Germline CDR1 and CDR2: SEHNR and FQNEAQ (reference sequence). V dropped 1 base and J dropped 5 bases, with 18 bases sitting between them. The CDR3 region has the DNA TGTGCCAGCAGCTTAGACTACAGGCCCCGAGGAGAAAACATTCAGTACTTC. It is translated as CASSLDYRPRGENIQYF.

In this sample, this clone turned up many times. CDR3 sequence (DNA): TGCAGTGCTAGAGGGGGGCAACAGGGGGGTAGTGAAAAACTGTTTTTT. Amino acid sequence: CSARGGQQGGSEKLFF. The chain combines TRBV20-1 with TRBJ1-4; 8 nucleotides line up with TRBD1. CDR1 is DFQATT, CDR2 SNEGSKA, per germline (reference sequence). The CDR3 is made up of 16 amino acids. After removal of 1 base from V and 7 bases from J, the junction contained 11 bases not matched to a gene.

At least ten counts were recorded for this clone. The rearrangement joins TRBV20-1 to TRBJ2-7; D is ambiguous. Trimming removed 2 bases at V and 3 bases at J, with 17 bases between. The germline gives CDR1 DFQATT, CDR2 SNEGSKA (reference sequence). CDR3 length: 15 amino acids. CDR3 loop: CSARSDPVTDYEQYF. CDR3 sequence (DNA): TGCAGTGCTAGATCTGACCCAGTGACTGACTACGAGCAGTACTTC.

J is TRBJ2-7 and V is TRBV14, with 7 bases identical to TRBD1. V dropped 2 bases and J dropped 4; count of bases not matched to a gene: 14. This CDR3 is 17 amino acids long. Germline CDR1 and CDR2: SGHDN and FVKESK. CDR3 in amino acids: CASSQSGRGPPGYEQYF. The CDR3 nucleotides are TGTGCCAGCAGCCAATCGGGAAGGGGGCCCCCGGGGTACGAGCAGTACTTC.

Sample share makes this clone medium-sized (0.01 to 0.1%). The V call is TRBV28, the J call TRBJ1-2; weak D call: TRBD1 (5 bases). Deletions cut 5 bases from V and 8 bases from J, with 18 bases between. This CDR3 comprises 14 residues. CDR1 MDHEN and CDR2 SYDVKM come from the germline V gene. DNA for the CDR3: TGTGCCAGCAGTCCGCCCGGGACCGGTTTCGGCTACACCTTC. This sequence encodes CASSPPGTGFGYTF.